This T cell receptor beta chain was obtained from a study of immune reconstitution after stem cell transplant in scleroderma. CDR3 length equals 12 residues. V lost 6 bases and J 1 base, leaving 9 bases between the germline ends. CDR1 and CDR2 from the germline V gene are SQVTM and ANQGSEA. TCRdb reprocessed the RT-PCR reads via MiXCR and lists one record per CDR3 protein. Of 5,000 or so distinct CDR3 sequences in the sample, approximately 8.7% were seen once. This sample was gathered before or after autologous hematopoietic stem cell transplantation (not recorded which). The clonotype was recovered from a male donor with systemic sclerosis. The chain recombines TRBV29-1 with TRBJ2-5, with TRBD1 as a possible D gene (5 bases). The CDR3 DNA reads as TGCAGCGTACCAGGGCTCCAAGAGACCCAGTACTTC. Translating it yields CSVPGLQETQYF.